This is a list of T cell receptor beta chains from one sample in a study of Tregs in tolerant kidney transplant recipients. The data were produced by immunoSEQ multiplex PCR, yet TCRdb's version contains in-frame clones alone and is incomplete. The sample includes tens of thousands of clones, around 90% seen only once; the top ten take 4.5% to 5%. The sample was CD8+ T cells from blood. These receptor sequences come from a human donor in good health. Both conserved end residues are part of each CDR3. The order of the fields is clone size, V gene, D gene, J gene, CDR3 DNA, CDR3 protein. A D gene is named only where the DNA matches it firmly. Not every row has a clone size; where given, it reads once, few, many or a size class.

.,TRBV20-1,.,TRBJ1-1,TGCAGTGCTCAGGACCCTGAAGCTTTCTTT,CSAQDPEAFF
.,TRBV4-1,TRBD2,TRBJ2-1,TGCGCCAGCAGCCCTCAGGGACTAGCGGCTAACAATGAGCAGTTCTTC,CASSPQGLAANNEQFF
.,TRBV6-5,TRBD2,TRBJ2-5,TGTGCCAGCAGTTACGGGGGGGGCCAAGAGACCCAGTACTTC,CASSYGGGQETQYF
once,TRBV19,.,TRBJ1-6,TGTGCCAGTAGTATAGGATCAGGTTGGAGTTCACCCCTCCACTTT,CASSIGSGWSSPLHF
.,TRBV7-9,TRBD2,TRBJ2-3,TGTGCCAGCAGCTCGGGACTAGCGGGAGGGCCAGATACGCAGTATTTT,CASSSGLAGGPDTQYF
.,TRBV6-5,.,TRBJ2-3,TGTGCCAGCAGTCCGGGACTCGTCCTTACAGATACGCAGTATTTT,CASSPGLVLTDTQYF
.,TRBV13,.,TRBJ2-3,TGTGCCAGCAGCTTAGGCCCCCTCGGGGGAGATACGCAGTATTTT,CASSLGPLGGDTQYF
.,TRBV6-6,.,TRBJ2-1,TGTGCCAGCAGTTTAACCGCTGACTACAATGAGCAGTTCTTC,CASSLTADYNEQFF
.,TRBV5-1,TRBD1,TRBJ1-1,TGCGCCAGCAGCTTGACAGGGGTGAACACTGAAGCTTTCTTT,CASSLTGVNTEAFF
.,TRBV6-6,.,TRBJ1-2,TGTGCCAGCACTGACGGGAAGGTATTCACTACTTATGGCTACACCTTC,CASTDGKVFTTYGYTF
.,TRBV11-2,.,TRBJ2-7,TGTGCCAGCAGCTTGGGTGTCTACGAGCAGTACTTC,CASSLGVYEQYF
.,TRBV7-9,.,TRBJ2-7,TGTGCCAGCAGCCCCGGTTTGGGGGTTTACTACGAGCAGTACTTC,CASSPGLGVYYEQYF
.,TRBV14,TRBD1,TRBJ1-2,TGTGCCAGCAGCCAAACCGGGACAGGGAACTATGGCTACACCTTC,CASSQTGTGNYGYTF
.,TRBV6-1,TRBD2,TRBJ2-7,TGTGCCAGCCTTCGACTAGCGGGGGCTCCTAACGAGCAGTACTTC,CASLRLAGAPNEQYF
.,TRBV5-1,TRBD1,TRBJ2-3,TGCGCCAGCAGCTTGGCCCCGGGACAGGGGATTTCTAGCACAGATACGCAGTATTTT,CASSLAPGQGISSTDTQYF
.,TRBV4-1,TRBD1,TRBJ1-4,TGCGCCAGCAGCTTTAGGACAGGGGCGGATGAAAAACTGTTTTTT,CASSFRTGADEKLFF
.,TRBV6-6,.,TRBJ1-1,TGTGCCAGCAGTTACTTACCTGAAGCTTTCTTT,CASSYLPEAFF
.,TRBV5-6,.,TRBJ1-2,TGTGCCAGCAGCCGGACAGACTCCTATGGCTACACCTTC,CASSRTDSYGYTF
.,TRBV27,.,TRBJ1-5,TGTGCCAGCAGTTTTAGCCCTCATCAGCCCCAGCATTTT,CASSFSPHQPQHF
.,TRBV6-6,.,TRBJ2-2,TGTGCCAGCTGGACTACCCTCACCGGGGAGCTGTTTTTT,CASWTTLTGELFF
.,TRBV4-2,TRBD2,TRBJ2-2,TGTGCCAGCAGACCTAGCGGGGGGGCTGCCGGGGAGCTGTTTTTT,CASRPSGGAAGELFF
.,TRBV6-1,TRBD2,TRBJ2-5,TGTGCCAGCAGTGAAGCTGACCAGCGGGAGTTTGAGGAGACCCAGTACTTC,CASSEADQREFEETQYF
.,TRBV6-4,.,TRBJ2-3,TGTGCCAGCAGTGACTCACCCAGGGCGCACACAGATACGCAGTATTTT,CASSDSPRAHTDTQYF
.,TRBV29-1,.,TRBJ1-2,TGCAGCGTTGTGGTACGGGGAAACTATGGCTACACCTTC,CSVVVRGNYGYTF
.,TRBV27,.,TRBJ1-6,TGTGCCAGCAGTTTACCACCCTCCTATAATTCACCCCTCCACTTT,CASSLPPSYNSPLHF
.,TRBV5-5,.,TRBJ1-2,TGTGCCAGCACTACGCCGGGCGGTGCCGGCTACACCTTC,CASTTPGGAGYTF
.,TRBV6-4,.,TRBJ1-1,TGTGCCAGCAGTGCGAGGGGGGCCCCGAACACTGAAGCTTTCTTT,CASSARGAPNTEAFF
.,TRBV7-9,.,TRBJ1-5,TGTGCCAGCAGCTTAGCTGGTCAGCCCCAGCATTTT,CASSLAGQPQHF
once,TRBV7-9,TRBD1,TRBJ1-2,TGTGCCAGCAGCTTAGGAAGGACAGGGGACGGCTACACCTTC,CASSLGRTGDGYTF
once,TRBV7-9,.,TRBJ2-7,TGCGCCAGCAGCTTAGAATCCGCTTCGGCCTACGAGCAGTACTTC,CASSLESASAYEQYF
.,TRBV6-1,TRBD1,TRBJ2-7,TGTGCCAGCATAGGACAGGTGAGAACCTACGAGCAGTACTTC,CASIGQVRTYEQYF
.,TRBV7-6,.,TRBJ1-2,TGTGCCAGCAGCCCAGCGGGTAGAAACTATGGCTACACCTTC,CASSPAGRNYGYTF
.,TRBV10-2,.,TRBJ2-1,TGCGCCAGCAGTGACTCCCTATCCTACAATGAGCAGTTCTTC,CASSDSLSYNEQFF
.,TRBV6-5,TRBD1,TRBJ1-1,TGTGCCAGCATCCCAAGACAGGGGATGAACACTGAAGCTTTCTTT,CASIPRQGMNTEAFF
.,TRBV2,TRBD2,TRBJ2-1,TGTGCCAGCAGTGTGGGTAGCGGGGGGGTCAATGAGCAGTTCTTC,CASSVGSGGVNEQFF
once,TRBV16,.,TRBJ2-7,TGTGCCAGCAGCCTCAGACAGTATCCCGAGCAGTACTTC,CASSLRQYPEQYF
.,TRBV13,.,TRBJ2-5,TGTGCCAGCAGCTCGGGCCTAACAGGGTTCGAGACCCAGTACTTC,CASSSGLTGFETQYF
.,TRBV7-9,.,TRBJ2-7,TGTGCCAGCAGCGGGGTGGAGGCCACTCTCGGGGAGCAGTACTTC,CASSGVEATLGEQYF
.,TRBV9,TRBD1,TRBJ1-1,TGTGCCAGCAGCGTAGCGGCTGGGACAGGGGTCTCCAACACTGAAGCTTTCTTT,CASSVAAGTGVSNTEAFF
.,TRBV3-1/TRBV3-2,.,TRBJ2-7,TGCACAGGGTTCTACGAGCAGTACTTC,CTGFYEQYF
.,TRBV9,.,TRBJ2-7,TGTGCCAGCAGCGGACAGGGAGGTCCCTACGAGCAGTACTTC,CASSGQGGPYEQYF
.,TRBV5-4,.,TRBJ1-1,TGTGCCAGCAGCTTAGGACAGACTGAAGCTTTCTTT,CASSLGQTEAFF
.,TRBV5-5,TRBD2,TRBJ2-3,TGTGCCAGCAGGGGCGAGCCTAGCGGGGCTAGCACAGATACGCAGTATTTT,CASRGEPSGASTDTQYF
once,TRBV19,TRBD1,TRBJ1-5,TGTGCCAGTAGTATAGTCCCTGGGACAGGGCTTGTTGGGAATCAGCCCCAGCATTTT,CASSIVPGTGLVGNQPQHF
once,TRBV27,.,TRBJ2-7,TGTGCCAGCAGTTTAATTTTTGCCTCCAGCTCCTACGAGCAGTACTTC,CASSLIFASSSYEQYF
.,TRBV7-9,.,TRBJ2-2,TGTGCCAGCAAATCCACCTCGGCCGGTTCGCTCGCCGGGGAGCTGTTTTTT,CASKSTSAGSLAGELFF